This TCR beta chain was identified in a study of blood T cell repertoires in COVID-19. The method was immunoSEQ multiplex PCR; TCRdb's version includes in-frame clones alone and lacks a portion of them. This table holds under 400,000 clones, roughly 89% found once. The source of this sequence is a woman in her fifties or sixties with COVID-19, enrolled during active disease. Sequencing was performed on peripheral blood.

The CDR3 nucleotides read TGTGCCAGCAGCCAAGATAAACGGAGTAATTCACCCCTCCACTTT. Protein product: CASSQDKRSNSPLHF. The J gene is TRBJ1-6, the V gene TRBV3-1 (or the pseudogene TRBV3-2); unclear D gene. Germline CDR1 reads LGHDT; CDR2 reads YNNKEL (reference sequence). Trimming left V 0 bases short and J 6 bases short, with 9 bases between. The CDR3 is 15 amino acids.